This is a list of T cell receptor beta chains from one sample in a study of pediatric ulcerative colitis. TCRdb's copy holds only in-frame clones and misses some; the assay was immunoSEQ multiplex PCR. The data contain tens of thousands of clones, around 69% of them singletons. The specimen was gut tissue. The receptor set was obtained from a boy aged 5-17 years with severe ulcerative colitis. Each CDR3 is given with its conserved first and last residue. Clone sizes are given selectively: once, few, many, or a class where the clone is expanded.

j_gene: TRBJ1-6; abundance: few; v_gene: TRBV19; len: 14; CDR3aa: CASSMGGGNSPLHF
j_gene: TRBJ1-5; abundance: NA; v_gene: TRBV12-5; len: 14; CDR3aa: CASGLGSTNQPQHF
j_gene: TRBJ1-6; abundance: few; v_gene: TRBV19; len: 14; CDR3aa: CASSWEKSSSPLHF
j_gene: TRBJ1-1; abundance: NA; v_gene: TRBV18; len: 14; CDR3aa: CASTRPEGSTEAFF
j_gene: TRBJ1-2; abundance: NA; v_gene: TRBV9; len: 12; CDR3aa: CASSGGRGGYTF
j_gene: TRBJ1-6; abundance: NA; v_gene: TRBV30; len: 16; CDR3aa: CAWSVRTGRENSPLHF
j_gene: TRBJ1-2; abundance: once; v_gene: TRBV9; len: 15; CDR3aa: CASSVELRRDESYTF
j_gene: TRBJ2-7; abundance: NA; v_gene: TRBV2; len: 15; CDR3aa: CASARDAGTGNEQYF
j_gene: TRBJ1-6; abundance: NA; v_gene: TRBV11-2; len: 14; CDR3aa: CASSLDRFNSPLHF
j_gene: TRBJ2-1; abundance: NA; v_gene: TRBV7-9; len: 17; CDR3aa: CASSSRDRPLSGNEQFF
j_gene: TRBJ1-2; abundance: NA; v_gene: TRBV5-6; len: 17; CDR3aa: CASSFEGQIILNYGYTF
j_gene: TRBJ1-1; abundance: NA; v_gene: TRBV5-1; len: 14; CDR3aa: CASSLVGANTEAFF
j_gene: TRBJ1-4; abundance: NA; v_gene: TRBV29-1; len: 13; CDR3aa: CSVFLATNEKLFF
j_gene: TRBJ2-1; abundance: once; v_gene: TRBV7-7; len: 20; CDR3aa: CASSPTLASGGRSPNNEQFF
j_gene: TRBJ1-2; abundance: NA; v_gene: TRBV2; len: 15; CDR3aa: CASINWDRGIYGYTF
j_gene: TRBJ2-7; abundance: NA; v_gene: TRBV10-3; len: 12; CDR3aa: CAISDRGYEQYF
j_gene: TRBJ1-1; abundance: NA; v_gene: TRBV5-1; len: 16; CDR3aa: CASSLQGTGLNTEAFF
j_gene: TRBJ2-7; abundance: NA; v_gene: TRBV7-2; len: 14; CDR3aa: CASTRDRSSYEQYF
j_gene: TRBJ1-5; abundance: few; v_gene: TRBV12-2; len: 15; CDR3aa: CASRGTVDSNQPQHF
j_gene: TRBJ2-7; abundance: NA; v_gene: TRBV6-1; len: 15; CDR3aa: CASSPGGGSSYEQYF
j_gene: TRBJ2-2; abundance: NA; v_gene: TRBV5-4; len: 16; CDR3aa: CASSQGWGQNTGELFF
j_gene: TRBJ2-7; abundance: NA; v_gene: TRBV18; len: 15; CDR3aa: CASSPQGAVLAEQYF
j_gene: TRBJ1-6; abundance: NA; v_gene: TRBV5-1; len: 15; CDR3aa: CASSLKGQGGSPLHF
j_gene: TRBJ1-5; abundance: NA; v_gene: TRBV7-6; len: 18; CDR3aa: CASSLERDPIWCNQPQHF
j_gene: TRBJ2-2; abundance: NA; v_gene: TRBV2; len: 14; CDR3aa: CASSLTGVTGELFF
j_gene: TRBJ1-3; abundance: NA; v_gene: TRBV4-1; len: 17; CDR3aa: CASSQGDRVQGGNTIYF
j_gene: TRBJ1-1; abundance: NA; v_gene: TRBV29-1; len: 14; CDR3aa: CSGRNQGATTEAFF
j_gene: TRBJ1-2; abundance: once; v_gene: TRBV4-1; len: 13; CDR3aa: CASSQTGDYGYTF
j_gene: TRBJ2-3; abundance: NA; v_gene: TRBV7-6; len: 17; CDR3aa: CASSLMSRRVSTDTQYF
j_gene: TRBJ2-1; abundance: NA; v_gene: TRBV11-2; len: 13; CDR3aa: CASSYSSYNEQFF
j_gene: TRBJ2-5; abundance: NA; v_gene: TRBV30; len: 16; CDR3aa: CAWSPLGRGQQETQYF
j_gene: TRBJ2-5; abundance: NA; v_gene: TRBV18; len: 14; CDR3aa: CASSPPEYQETQYF
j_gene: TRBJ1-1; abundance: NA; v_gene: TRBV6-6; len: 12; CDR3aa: CASSPGDSKAFF
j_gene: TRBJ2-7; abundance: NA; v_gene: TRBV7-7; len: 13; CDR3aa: CASSLGTGYEQYF
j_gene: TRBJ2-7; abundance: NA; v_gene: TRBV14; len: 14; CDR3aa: CASGPGQGIYEQYF
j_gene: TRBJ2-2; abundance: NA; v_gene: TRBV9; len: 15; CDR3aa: CASSPPGKLAGELFF
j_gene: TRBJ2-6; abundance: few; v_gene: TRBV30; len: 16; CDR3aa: CAWRAGGLAGANVLTF
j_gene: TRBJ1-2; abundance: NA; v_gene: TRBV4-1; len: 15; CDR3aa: CASSPTKTVNYGYTF
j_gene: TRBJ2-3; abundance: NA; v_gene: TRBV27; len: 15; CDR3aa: CASRRVTAFTDTQYF
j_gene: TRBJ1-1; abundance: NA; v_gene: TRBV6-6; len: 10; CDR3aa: CASGGTEAFF
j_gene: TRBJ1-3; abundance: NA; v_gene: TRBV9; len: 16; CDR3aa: CASSVLATSYGNTIYF